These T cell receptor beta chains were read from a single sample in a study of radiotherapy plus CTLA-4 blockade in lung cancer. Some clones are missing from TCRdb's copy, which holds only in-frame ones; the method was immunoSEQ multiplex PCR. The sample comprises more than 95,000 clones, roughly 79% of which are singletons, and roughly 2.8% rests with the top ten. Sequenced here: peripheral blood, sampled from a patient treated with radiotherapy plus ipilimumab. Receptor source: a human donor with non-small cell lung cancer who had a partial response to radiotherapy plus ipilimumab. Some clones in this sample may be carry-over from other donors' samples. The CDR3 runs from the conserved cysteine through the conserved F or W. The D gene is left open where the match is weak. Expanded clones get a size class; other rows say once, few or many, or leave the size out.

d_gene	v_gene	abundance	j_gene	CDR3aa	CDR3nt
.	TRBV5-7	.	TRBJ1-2	CASSSMRGRGYTF	TGTGCCAGCAGCTCTATGCGGGGGCGCGGCTACACCTTC
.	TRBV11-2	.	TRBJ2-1	CASSSGVEGEQFF	TGTGCCAGCAGCTCAGGCGTAGAGGGTGAGCAGTTCTTC
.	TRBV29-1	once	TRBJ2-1	CSVADRPIGNEQFF	TGCAGCGTTGCAGATCGGCCCATCGGGAATGAGCAGTTCTTC
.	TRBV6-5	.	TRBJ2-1	CASSYSRESSYNEQFF	TGTGCCAGCAGTTACTCGCGCGAGAGCTCCTACAATGAGCAGTTCTTC
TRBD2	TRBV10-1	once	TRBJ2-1	CASSDRGESYEQFF	TGCGCCAGCAGTGATCGGGGGGAATCCTATGAGCAGTTCTTC
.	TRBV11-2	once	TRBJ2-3	CASSRDGGGTDTQYF	TGTGCCAGCAGCCGCGACGGGGGAGGCACAGATACGCAGTATTTT
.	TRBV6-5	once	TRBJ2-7	CASSTGPFEQYF	TGTGCCAGCAGTACAGGGCCCTTCGAGCAGTACTTC
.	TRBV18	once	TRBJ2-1	CASSPSSADNEQFF	TGTGCCAGCTCACCGTCTAGCGCCGACAATGAGCAGTTCTTC
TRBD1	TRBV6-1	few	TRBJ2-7	CASSLGQGSDEQYF	TGTGCCAGCAGTTTAGGACAGGGCTCGGACGAGCAGTACTTC
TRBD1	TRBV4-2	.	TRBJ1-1	CASSLASGGMEAFF	TGTGCCAGCAGCCTGGCCTCAGGGGGGATGGAAGCTTTCTTT
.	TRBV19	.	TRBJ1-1	CASSLSSTEAFF	TGTGCCAGTAGTCTCTCGTCCACTGAAGCTTTCTTT
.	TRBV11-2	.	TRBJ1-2	CASSPTGFYGYTF	TGTGCCAGCAGCCCTACAGGATTCTATGGCTACACCTTC
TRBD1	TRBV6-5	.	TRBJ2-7	CASRVTTGPYEQYF	TGTGCCAGCCGGGTTACGACAGGGCCCTACGAGCAGTACTTC
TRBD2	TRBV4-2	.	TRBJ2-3	CASSQDLAGVSDTQYF	TGTGCCAGCAGCCAAGATCTAGCGGGAGTGTCAGATACGCAGTATTTT
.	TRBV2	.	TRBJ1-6	CASSETYRASPLHF	TGTGCCAGCAGTGAAACCTACAGGGCCTCACCCCTCCACTTT
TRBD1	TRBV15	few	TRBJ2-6	CATSPGTGPSGANVLTF	TGTGCCACCAGCCCCGGGACAGGACCCTCTGGGGCCAACGTCCTGACTTTC
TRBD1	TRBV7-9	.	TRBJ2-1	CASSRWTGNHNEQFF	TGTGCCAGCAGCCGATGGACAGGAAACCACAATGAGCAGTTCTTC